This T cell receptor beta chain was documented in a study of vaccination effects on CD4 cells after COVID-19. Background on the study: All participants had two doses of either the BNT162b2 or mRNA-1273 vaccine.

This clone was seen just once. What it binds is unknown. Profiled with immunoSEQ multiplex PCR; TCRdb holds only in-frame clones, not every one. The sample holds about 70,000 clones; roughly three quarters are singletons and the top ten take over 2%. J lost 1 base, V lost 6 bases, and 7 bases had no gene match. This CDR3 comprises 16 residues. CDR1 ENHRY and CDR2 SYGVKD come from the germline V gene. Culture lasted under 13 days before CD4+ T cell isolation. Researchers swapped half the medium for IL-2 medium on both days 3 and 7. Material: CD4+ T cells from PBMCs cultured without peptide, obtained before COVID-19 vaccination. The clonotype was recovered from a human donor who received a COVID-19 vaccine. This rearrangement joins TRBV10-3 to TRBJ2-2; 8 nucleotides agree with TRBD1. The CDR3 sequence is CAISADRAENTGELFF. The CDR3 bases are TGTGCCATCAGCGCGGACAGGGCAGAGAACACCGGGGAGCTGTTTTTT.